The text below deals with one TCR beta chain. Authors' data handling: By means of reference gene primer amplification, nucleated cell counts were estimated. The assay was immunoSEQ multiplex PCR, and TCRdb's table has in-frame clones only and misses some. V and J calls plus clone size are reproduced from that table; the DNA served to infer D and trimming. The repertoire has around 260,000 clones, approximately 90% of them found once; the top ten carry 4%. The sample originates from a study of blood T cell repertoires in COVID-19. Trimming pared 2 bases from V and 6 bases from J, leaving 7 bases between. Per germline, CDR1 LNHDA and CDR2 SQIVND (reference sequence). The CDR3 sequence is 12 residues long.

Material for sequencing was peripheral blood. This receptor was taken from a man in his fifties or sixties who had recovered from COVID-19. This rearrangement joins TRBV19 to TRBJ1-1; unclear D gene. The CDR3 is CASSISRSEAFF. DNA for the CDR3: TGTGCCAGTAGTATATCCCGGTCTGAAGCTTTCTTT.